The 22 T cell receptor beta chains listed next were all sequenced from one sample in a study of spatial heterogeneity in lung cancer (dated by TCRdb to between 2019 and 2020). Per the publication, the time point label means: sample taken at primary tumor resection. The library relied on 5' RACE. Sequencer: NextSeq 500. TCRdb trimmed public reads at Q25 via fastp, called clones via MiXCR and kept in-frame beta chains. Each record represents a unique CDR3 protein, reported with the most common genes and DNA among its rows. This sample is represented by tens of thousands of distinct CDR3 sequences; about 12% of them were singletons. The top ten clonotypes cover roughly 41% of the sample. This specimen was PBMCs, taken at surgery. The receptor set was obtained from a male donor with early-stage non-small cell lung cancer.

Comments on this clonotype: Because it lacks the conserved phenylalanine or tryptophan at the end, this CDR3 is likely a read error. This chain joins TRBV10-3 and TRBJ2-1, with D perhaps TRBD2 (5 bases). This CDR3 contains 15 residues. V was trimmed by 1 base and J by 8 bases, leaving 15 bases between them. Germline V lookup: CDR1 ENHRY, CDR2 SYGVKD. DNA of the CDR3: TGTGCCATCAGTGAGTTAAATAGCGTCCTAGATGAGCAGTTCCTC. Translated: CAISELNSVLDEQFL.

The chain combines TRBV20-1 with TRBJ1-3, with D tentatively TRBD1 (5 bases). This CDR3 is built from 14 residues. CDR1 is DFQATT, CDR2 SNEGSKA, per germline (reference sequence). V lost 6 bases and J 4 bases, leaving 16 bases between the germline ends. CDR3 protein: CSAPRREVGNTIYF. CDR3 DNA: TGCAGTGCCCCCCGCAGGGAGGTCGGAAACACCATATATTTT.

This chain uses TRBV6-6 with TRBJ1-1; unclear D gene. Trimming shortened V by 2 bases and J by 10 bases, and 11 bases separated the two germline ends. CDR1 is MNHNY and CDR2 is SVGAGI in the germline V gene (reference sequence). CDR3 length: 12 residues. The CDR3 DNA reads as TGTGCCAGCAGTTACGGCGGGGAGAGAGCTTTCTTT. Amino acid sequence: CASSYGGERAFF.

This clonotype showed up just a few times. Germline and junction disagree at one end, which may indicate a read error. V and J are TRBV6-1 and TRBJ1-5; D call uncertain. Germline CDR1 and CDR2: MNHNS and SASEGT. This CDR3 contains 16 residues. CDR3 sequence (DNA): TGTGCCAGCAGAGAAGATTCTGGACGGTTCAATCAGCCCCAGCATTTT. Amino acids: CASREDSGRFNQPQHF.

This clonotype was recorded many times. The genes are TRBV5-1 and TRBJ2-7; no clear D gene. The CDR3 covers 12 residues. Deletions cut 2 bases from V and 11 bases from J, with 14 bases between. CDR1 SGHRS and CDR2 YFSETQ come from the germline V gene. The CDR3 coding sequence is TGCGCCAGCAGCTTACAACAAGGTTATGAGTACTTC. Translation gives CASSLQQGYEYF.

The chain combines TRBV15 with TRBJ2-1; weak D call: TRBD1 (5 bases). In germline, CDR1 is LNHNV, CDR2 YYDKDF (reference sequence). The CDR3 length is 18 residues. Deletions cut 5 bases from V and 0 bases from J, with 20 bases between. CDR3 bases: TGTGCCACCAGCGGCTTAGGGGCTACCCGGTACTCCTACAATGAGCAGTTCTTC. As protein: CATSGLGATRYSYNEQFF.

This clonotype was picked up many times. The chain links TRBV7-9 to TRBJ2-7; D is unclear. The CDR3 contains 14 residues. The V end lost 0 bases, the J end lost 2 bases, and 8 bases lay between the germline ends. In germline, CDR1 is SEHNR, CDR2 FQNEAQ (reference sequence). The CDR3: CASSLAGKPYEQYF. The CDR3 nucleotides are TGTGCCAGCAGCTTAGCAGGGAAACCCTACGAGCAGTACTTC. Full variable domain (outside the CDR3, taken from reference TRBV7-9 and TRBJ2-7): DTGVSQNPRHKITKRGQNVTFRCDPISEHNRLYWYRQTLGQGPEFLTYFQNEAQLEKSRLLSDRFSAERPKGSFSTLEIQRTEQGDSAMYLCASSLAGKPYEQYFGPGTRLTVT.

This clonotype was detected once. The CDR3 DNA reads TGTGCCAGCAGTTTACGAGTAGATTCTGGCTACACCTTC. Its translation: CASSLRVDSGYTF. This chain uses TRBV28 with TRBJ1-2, with D hard to call. V shed 2 bases and J shed 7 bases, with 11 bases lying between them. Germline V gene data show CDR1 as MDHEN and CDR2 as SYDVKM. CDR3 size: 13 residues.

This clonotype was seen at least ten times. The genes are TRBV28 and TRBJ2-2; D gene unclear. CDR1 MDHEN and CDR2 SYDVKM come from the germline V gene. This CDR3 is 11 amino acids long. V lost 5 bases to trimming and J lost 6 bases, with 4 bases between them. The CDR3 loop is CASSKPGELFF. The CDR3 DNA reads as TGTGCCAGCAGTAAGCCCGGGGAGCTGTTTTTT. Variable domain in full (rest from reference TRBV28 and TRBJ2-2): DVKVTQSSRYLVKRTGEKVFLECVQDMDHENMFWYRQDPGLGLRLIYFSYDVKMKEKGDIPEGYSVSREKKERFSLILESASTNQTSMYLCASSKPGELFFGEGSRLTVL.

This clonotype came up once. The chain recombines TRBV6-6 with TRBJ2-7, with D uncertain. Trimming stripped 2 bases from V and 2 bases from J, with 13 bases between. The germline V gene encodes CDR1 MNHNY and CDR2 SVGAGI (reference sequence). The CDR3 sequence is 15 residues long. The DNA for the CDR3 is TGTGCCAGCAGTTACGCGGACCGTTTCCCCTACGAGCAGTACTTC. It translates to CASSYADRFPYEQYF.

The chain combines TRBV20-1 with TRBJ2-1; 7 nucleotides line up with TRBD2. This CDR3 is built from 14 residues. The V gene end was trimmed by 5 bases and the J gene end by 2 bases; junction bases not matched to a gene: 6. The V gene's germline CDR1 is DFQATT and CDR2 SNEGSKA (reference sequence). CDR3 in DNA: TGCAGTGCTGGTCTAGCGGTTGCCTACAATGAGCAGTTCTTC. Its translation: CSAGLAVAYNEQFF.

The rearrangement uses TRBV5-1 and TRBJ2-2; 7 bases align to TRBD1. The V gene end was trimmed by 2 bases and the J gene end by 5 bases; junction bases not matched to a gene: 3. CDR3 length equals 14 residues. Germline CDR1 and CDR2: SGHRS and YFSETQ. The CDR3 region is CASSFDRVTGELFF. CDR3 sequence (DNA): TGCGCCAGCAGCTTTGACAGGGTGACCGGGGAGCTGTTTTTT.

The V call is TRBV5-1, the J call TRBJ2-7, with D unclear. This CDR3 comprises 13 residues. Trimming shortened V by 3 bases and J by 6 bases, and 13 bases separated the two germline ends. Germline V lookup: CDR1 SGHRS, CDR2 YFSETQ. The CDR3 here is CASSSGVGGEQYF. The CDR3 DNA follows: TGCGCCAGCAGCTCGGGCGTGGGCGGCGAGCAGTACTTC.

The chain employs TRBV6-5 and TRBJ1-1; possibly TRBD1 for D (6 bases). The V gene's germline CDR1 is MNHEY and CDR2 SVGAGI. CDR3 size: 15 residues. Trimming removed 7 bases at V and 0 bases at J, with 15 bases between. CDR3 in amino acids: CASNRASRMNTEAFF. The CDR3 coding sequence is TGTGCCAGCAACAGGGCCTCTCGGATGAACACTGAAGCTTTCTTT.

This clonotype has only a few counts. The chain carries TRBV7-8 and TRBJ2-6; no clear D gene. From germline, CDR1 is SGHVS and CDR2 FQNEAQ. V was shortened by 3 bases and J by 4 bases, with 13 bases between the two germline ends. This CDR3 has 16 amino acids. The CDR3 DNA reads TGTGCCAGCAGCTTGGGTTCTTTTTCCGGGGCCAACGTCCTGACTTTC. It yields the protein CASSLGSFSGANVLTF.

The rearrangement links TRBV7-2 to TRBJ2-3, with TRBD2 identical over 15 bases. V lost 4 bases and J lost 5; bases outside the gene matches: 10. From germline, CDR1 is SGHTA and CDR2 FQGNSA. This CDR3 region has 18 residues. This chain's CDR3 is CASSYGTSGRRRGDTQYF. CDR3 DNA sequence: TGTGCCAGCAGCTACGGGACTAGCGGGAGGCGCCGAGGAGATACGCAGTATTTT. Combining the CDR3 with reference TRBV7-2 and TRBJ2-3 gives the whole variable domain GAGVSQSPSNKVTEKGKDVELRCDPISGHTALYWYRQSLGQGLEFLIYFQGNSAPDKSGLPSDRFSAERTGGSVSTLTIQRTQQEDSAVYLCASSYGTSGRRRGDTQYFGPGTRLTVL.

This clonotype was counted between two and nine times. The chain has TRBV5-4 and TRBJ2-5; 9 bases map to TRBD1. CDR1 and CDR2 (germline): SGHNT, YYREEE (reference sequence). The CDR3 loop spans 14 amino acids. After removal of 5 bases from V and 5 bases from J, the junction contained 7 bases not matched to a gene. CDR3 nucleotides: TGTGCCAGCAGACCGGGACAGGGAGGGGAGACCCAGTACTTC. This codes for CASRPGQGGETQYF.

V usage is TRBV24-1 and J usage is TRBJ2-7, with D tentatively TRBD2 (5 bases). CDR3 length equals 16 residues. V dropped 2 bases and J dropped 0 bases, with 13 bases sitting between them. Germline V gives CDR1 KGHDR, CDR2 SFDVKD. The CDR3 DNA reads TGTGCCACCAGTGATTCCCGCCCTGGGAGCTCCTACGAGCAGTACTTC. Amino acids: CATSDSRPGSSYEQYF.

This clonotype was seen ten or more times. The germline gene is not matched at one end of the junction; a read error may be the cause. This chain joins TRBV7-9 and TRBJ2-3, with TRBD2 matching 9 bases. CDR1 is SEHNR, CDR2 FQNEAQ, per germline (reference sequence). The CDR3 consists of 16 residues. CDR3 sequence reads: CASNLGGGGATDTQYF. CDR3 coding DNA: TGTGCCAGCAACTTAGGTGGCGGGGGGGCAACAGATACGCAGTATTTT.

The V call is TRBV4-1, the J call TRBJ1-6; D gene ambiguous. Trimming removed 4 bases at V and 0 bases at J, with 10 bases between. Germline-derived CDR1 and CDR2 are MGHRA and YSYEKL. The CDR3 loop spans 16 amino acids. For the CDR3, the DNA is TGCGCCAGCAGCCGGGAGGGATCCTCCTATAATTCACCCCTCCACTTT. It codes for CASSREGSSYNSPLHF.

This chain links TRBV12-3 or TRBV12-4 with TRBJ2-5; 10 bases are shared with TRBD2. This CDR3 region has 13 residues. Trimming removed 4 bases from V and 9 bases from J; junction bases left unmatched: 5. The CDR3 region is CASSSLAGLPQYF. The CDR3 coding sequence is TGTGCCAGCAGTTCACTAGCGGGACTACCCCAGTACTTC.

This clonotype was seen a handful of times. The rearrangement joins TRBV19 to TRBJ2-2, with TRBD1 matching 10 bases. The CDR3 has 18 residues. The germline gives CDR1 LNHDA, CDR2 SQIVND (reference sequence). The junction had 14 bases not matched to a gene; V was cut back by 3 bases and J by 7 bases. The DNA for the CDR3 is TGTGCCAGTAGTATTACCGGGTTCGACAGGGGGCGTCTCGGGGAGCTGTTTTTT. It specifies CASSITGFDRGRLGELFF. The whole variable domain, remainder taken from reference TRBV19 and TRBJ2-2, is DGGITQSPKYLFRKEGQNVTLSCEQNLNHDAMYWYRQDPGQGLRLIYYSQIVNDFQKGDIAEGYSVSREKKESFPLTVTSAQKNPTAFYLCASSITGFDRGRLGELFFGEGSRLTVL.